The clone carrying this T cell receptor (beta chain) was picked up many times. Its antigen is still unknown. Individually, cDNA molecules had unique molecular identifiers attached to them. In TCRdb, the 5' RACE reads were re-called with MiXCR into one record per CDR3 protein. Of 70,000 to 80,000 distinct CDR3 sequences detected, around 11% appear once; the ten largest clones hold roughly 2.5%. The sample belongs to a study of early T cells in non-severe SARS-CoV-2 infection. The overall study: Alpha and beta chains were unpaired, from unsorted whole-blood bulk RNA. Study outcomes and limitations: VDJdb matching favored anti-spike CD8 responses, missing private and CD4 specificities.

The germline V gene encodes CDR1 MNHNS and CDR2 SASEGT. The CDR3 has 17 amino acids. Trimming at V came to 5 bases and at J to 3 bases, leaving 8 bases not matched to a gene. The chain links TRBV6-1 to TRBJ1-5; TRBD1 agrees at 12 bases. Sequencing was performed on whole blood, taken at baseline. The receptor's source is an adult who was a healthcare worker with PCR-confirmed SARS-CoV-2 infection or an uninfected control (not recorded which). This CDR3 reads CASSIGTGGSDNQPQHF. The CDR3 DNA reads TGTGCCAGCAGTATTGGGACAGGGGGCTCTGACAATCAGCCCCAGCATTTT.